Following are 30 T cell receptor beta chains from one sample sequenced in a study of T-cell memory formation after mild COVID-19. TCRdb reprocessed the 5' RACE reads via MiXCR and lists one record per CDR3 protein. There are about 470,000 distinct CDR3 sequences in the sample; approximately 23% occur only once, and approximately 13% lies in the top ten. The source material was PBMCs or a T cell subset sorted from them (not recorded which). These receptors came from an adult woman who had mild COVID-19 (a few samples of this study predate the infection). Cell type and time point are not known.

The V and J genes are TRBV2 and TRBJ2-1, with D uncertain. Germline-derived CDR1 and CDR2 are SNHLY and FYNNEI. Trimming cost V 5 bases and J 10 bases, with 15 bases left between them. The CDR3 loop spans 13 amino acids. CDR3 DNA: TGTGCCAGCAGTCTAGGGAATCTGAAGGAGCAGTTCTTC. This codes for CASSLGNLKEQFF.

V usage is TRBV20-1 and J usage is TRBJ2-7, with no clear D. Germline CDR1 is DFQATT and CDR2 is SNEGSKA (reference sequence). V gave up 5 bases and J gave up 4 bases, with 12 bases separating them. This CDR3 comprises 12 residues. CDR3 coding DNA: TGCAGTGCTCCACTCCGACCGTACGAGCAGTACTTC. It is translated as CSAPLRPYEQYF.

The sample holds a few counts of this clonotype. The chain uses TRBV29-1 and TRBJ2-7; D gene uncertain. The CDR3 totals 14 residues. Trimming cost V 7 bases and J 2 bases, with 18 bases left between them. Germline V gene data show CDR1 as SQVTM and CDR2 as ANQGSEA. The CDR3 loop reads CSAVFIQAPYEQYF. The CDR3 region has the DNA TGCAGCGCTGTTTTTATTCAAGCGCCCTACGAGCAGTACTTC.

The J gene is TRBJ2-7, the V gene TRBV7-9; D possibly corresponds to TRBD2 (7 bases). CDR1 and CDR2 (germline): SEHNR, FQNEAQ (reference sequence). With 0 bases removed from V and 3 bases from J, the gap between germline ends came to 15 bases. The CDR3 loop spans 16 amino acids. The CDR3 DNA follows: TGTGCCAGCAGCTTAGCGCGGGGGCAGAACTTCTACGAGCAGTACTTC. Its translation: CASSLARGQNFYEQYF. The entire variable domain, with the rest obtained from reference TRBV7-9 and TRBJ2-7, is as follows: DTGVSQNPRHKITKRGQNVTFRCDPISEHNRLYWYRQTLGQGPEFLTYFQNEAQLEKSRLLSDRFSAERPKGSFSTLEIQRTEQGDSAMYLCASSLARGQNFYEQYFGPGTRLTVT.

This chain uses TRBV7-9 with TRBJ1-1; D gene uncertain. There are 14 residues in the CDR3. CDR1 and CDR2 from the germline V gene are SEHNR and FQNEAQ (reference sequence). Trimming pared 4 bases from V and 1 base from J, leaving 10 bases between. The DNA for the CDR3 is TGTGCCAGCAGCTCCGGGCCGAGGAACACTGAAGCTTTCTTT. As protein: CASSSGPRNTEAFF.

The genes are TRBV20-1 and TRBJ2-7; 8 bases are shared with TRBD1. V gave up 5 bases and J gave up 4 bases; unmatched junction bases: 13. CDR1 and CDR2 from the germline V gene are DFQATT and SNEGSKA (reference sequence). The CDR3 contains 15 residues. CDR3 sequence (DNA): TGCAGTGCTTACCACTCCGGACAGGGTTCGTACGAGCAGTACTTC. This translates into CSAYHSGQGSYEQYF.

The chain employs TRBV7-9 and TRBJ1-2; no reliable D call. This CDR3 comprises 13 residues. Germline CDR1 and CDR2: SEHNR and FQNEAQ (reference sequence). V lost 3 bases, J lost 4 bases, and 9 bases lay in between. The CDR3 DNA follows: TGTGCCAGCAGCTTCGAAGGCTCCTATGGCTACACCTTC. It is translated as CASSFEGSYGYTF. The variable domain in full, with the rest retrieved from reference TRBV7-9 and TRBJ1-2, is DTGVSQNPRHKITKRGQNVTFRCDPISEHNRLYWYRQTLGQGPEFLTYFQNEAQLEKSRLLSDRFSAERPKGSFSTLEIQRTEQGDSAMYLCASSFEGSYGYTFGSGTRLTVV.

A few counts support this clonotype. V is TRBV6-1 and J is TRBJ1-2; possible D gene TRBD1, 5 bases. The CDR3 extends over 15 amino acids. Trimming stripped 2 bases from V and 8 bases from J, with 18 bases between. CDR1 is MNHNS and CDR2 is SASEGT in the germline V gene. The CDR3 DNA follows: TGTGCCAGCAGTGAAAACCCAGGGCTTCGACTGGGCTACACCTTC. It specifies CASSENPGLRLGYTF.

The chain carries TRBV20-1 and TRBJ2-3, with 8 bases lining up with TRBD2. This CDR3 region has 15 residues. Trimming cost V 2 bases and J 1 base; bases outside gene matches: 5. Germline lookup yields CDR1 DFQATT and CDR2 SNEGSKA (reference sequence). CDR3 amino acids: CSARRPGGGTDTQYF. The CDR3 DNA follows: TGCAGTGCTAGAAGACCGGGGGGGGGCACAGATACGCAGTATTTT.

The V call is TRBV24-1, the J call TRBJ2-1; 15 bases are a match to TRBD2. CDR1 and CDR2 (germline): KGHDR, SFDVKD. The V gene end was trimmed by 9 bases and the J gene end by 8 bases; junction bases not matched to a gene: 10. The CDR3 contains 16 residues. This chain's CDR3 is CATSVGLAGGWDEQFF. The CDR3 DNA is TGTGCCACCTCTGTAGGACTAGCGGGAGGGTGGGATGAGCAGTTCTTC.

The chain couples TRBV7-2 to TRBJ2-7; unclear D gene. The CDR3 runs to 13 residues. Trimming pared 4 bases from V and 6 bases from J, leaving 13 bases between. The V gene's germline CDR1 is SGHTA and CDR2 FQGNSA. CDR3 DNA sequence: TGTGCCAGCAGCTATACCCCGCCTCGCGAGCAGTACTTC. Residues: CASSYTPPREQYF. The variable domain in full, with the rest retrieved from reference TRBV7-2 and TRBJ2-7, is GAGVSQSPSNKVTEKGKDVELRCDPISGHTALYWYRQSLGQGLEFLIYFQGNSAPDKSGLPSDRFSAERTGGSVSTLTIQRTQQEDSAVYLCASSYTPPREQYFGPGTRLTVT.

This clonotype appeared many times. The gene calls are TRBV18 and TRBJ2-5, with no clear D. CDR1 KGHSH and CDR2 LQKENI come from the germline V gene. V was cut by 0 bases and J by 3 bases, with 8 bases left in between. This CDR3 is built from 14 residues. The CDR3 DNA reads as TGTGCCAGCTCACCACCCTTCAGCAAAGAGACCCAGTACTTC. It codes for CASSPPFSKETQYF.

This chain joins TRBV7-6 and TRBJ2-1; 7 bases agree with TRBD2. This CDR3 comprises 15 residues. The V gene's germline CDR1 is SGHVS and CDR2 FNYEAQ. The V and J ends lost 1 base and 5 bases, in that order; junction bases with no gene match: 5. The CDR3 region is CASSLGAGEDNEQFF. The CDR3 coding sequence is TGTGCCAGCAGCTTAGGGGCGGGAGAGGACAATGAGCAGTTCTTC.

The V gene is TRBV10-3, the J gene TRBJ1-2; D is possibly TRBD1 (6 bases). CDR3 length: 13 residues. Germline values: CDR1 ENHRY, CDR2 SYGVKD. V lost 4 bases and J 8 bases, leaving 14 bases between the germline ends. This CDR3 reads CAISGLQGYGYTF. Here the CDR3 DNA reads TGTGCCATCAGTGGTCTGCAGGGGTACGGCTACACCTTC.

V is TRBV18 and J is TRBJ2-2, with D perhaps TRBD2 (5 bases). Per the germline V gene, CDR1 is KGHSH and CDR2 is LQKENI. V was trimmed by 1 base and J by 0 bases, leaving 6 bases between them. The CDR3 length is 15 residues. CDR3 sequence reads: CASSPRESNTGELFF. Written as DNA, the CDR3 is TGTGCCAGCTCACCACGGGAGTCGAACACCGGGGAGCTGTTTTTT.

There are many counts of this clonotype. The rearrangement joins TRBV4-3 to TRBJ2-7; 7 bases align to TRBD1. The CDR3 has 13 amino acids. V dropped 4 bases and J dropped 6; count of bases not matched to a gene: 6. Germline V gene data show CDR1 as LGHNA and CDR2 as YSLEER. CDR3 residues: CASSRDRVSEQYF. The CDR3 coding sequence is TGCGCCAGCAGCCGCGACAGGGTCAGCGAGCAGTACTTC.

This clonotype showed up just a few times. The chain has TRBV20-1 and TRBJ2-7; TRBD2 matches at 13 bases. CDR3 length equals 14 residues. Per germline, CDR1 DFQATT and CDR2 SNEGSKA (reference sequence). With 7 bases clipped from V and 3 bases from J, the junction kept 6 bases outside the gene matches. Written as DNA, the CDR3 is TGCAGTGTCCCGGGACTAGCGGGAAGCTACGAGCAGTACTTC. As protein: CSVPGLAGSYEQYF.

There are a few counts of this clonotype. This chain connects TRBV20-1 to TRBJ2-3, with D possibly being TRBD2 (5 bases). Trimming stripped 3 bases from V and 2 bases from J, with 9 bases between. Germline loops: CDR1 DFQATT, CDR2 SNEGSKA (reference sequence). The CDR3 extends over 13 amino acids. In DNA, the CDR3 is TGCAGTGCTAGCCAGACTATCACAGATACGCAGTATTTT. Translated, it gives CSASQTITDTQYF.

This clonotype was counted a few times. The V call is TRBV19, the J call TRBJ1-1, with a possible D match to TRBD1 (5 bases). The CDR3 is 14 amino acids. CDR1 is LNHDA and CDR2 is SQIVND in the germline V gene (reference sequence). V was pared by 4 bases and J by 1 base, with 10 bases between. This CDR3 is CASSSLTANTEAFF. DNA of the CDR3: TGTGCCAGTAGTAGCCTGACAGCGAACACTGAAGCTTTCTTT. Full variable domain (missing parts from reference TRBV19 and TRBJ1-1): DGGITQSPKYLFRKEGQNVTLSCEQNLNHDAMYWYRQDPGQGLRLIYYSQIVNDFQKGDIAEGYSVSREKKESFPLTVTSAQKNPTAFYLCASSSLTANTEAFFGQGTRLTVV.

This rearrangement joins TRBV5-1 to TRBJ2-2; 13 bases are a match to TRBD2. With V trimmed by 6 bases and J by 0 bases, 17 bases remained unmatched. CDR3 length: 21 residues. The germline V gene encodes CDR1 SGHRS and CDR2 YFSETQ. CDR3 region: CASTPRGKTSGGTANTGELFF. In DNA form, the CDR3 reads TGCGCCAGCACCCCTCGCGGTAAGACTAGCGGGGGGACCGCGAACACCGGGGAGCTGTTTTTT.

This clonotype came up many times. This chain connects TRBV18 to TRBJ2-7, with D possibly matching TRBD2 (6 bases). The ends were cut back, 5 bases at V and 0 bases at J, with 8 bases in the middle. The length of the CDR3 is 13 residues. Per germline, CDR1 KGHSH and CDR2 LQKENI. DNA of the CDR3: TGTGCCAGCTCAGCGGGGCACTCCTACGAGCAGTACTTC. This gives the protein CASSAGHSYEQYF.

This rearrangement joins TRBV20-1 to TRBJ1-2; no definite D call. Germline CDR1 and CDR2: DFQATT and SNEGSKA (reference sequence). The length of the CDR3 is 12 residues. CDR3 region: CSAKVKGTGYTF. CDR3 sequence (DNA): TGCAGCGCCAAGGTTAAGGGAACCGGCTACACCTTC.

This clonotype was detected ten times or more. This chain uses TRBV2 with TRBJ2-1, with 12 bases fitting TRBD2. This CDR3 comprises 14 residues. In germline, CDR1 is SNHLY, CDR2 FYNNEI. The ends lost 7 bases at V and 4 bases at J; junction bases unmatched: 2. As DNA, the CDR3 is TGTGCCAGCACTAGCGGGAGGGTTTACAATGAGCAGTTCTTC. The encoded protein is CASTSGRVYNEQFF.

V usage is TRBV7-6 and J usage is TRBJ2-1; TRBD2 agrees at 10 bases. Germline V lookup: CDR1 SGHVS, CDR2 FNYEAQ. J lost 7 bases, V lost 3 bases, and 9 bases had no gene match. This CDR3 is built from 16 residues. Written as DNA, the CDR3 is TGTGCCAGCAGCTTCCTAGCGGGAGAGGTAGGAAATGAGCAGTTCTTC. It encodes CASSFLAGEVGNEQFF.

In this sample, this clonotype turned up a few times. V is TRBV20-1 and J is TRBJ2-3, with TRBD2 identical over 11 bases. The CDR3 runs to 17 residues. The germline CDR1 and CDR2 sequences are DFQATT and SNEGSKA (reference sequence). J gave up 1 base and V 1 base, and 7 bases lay outside the gene matches. CDR3 in DNA: TGCAGTGCTAGAGTTTTCGGGACTAGCGGCCGCACAGATACGCAGTATTTT. Its translation: CSARVFGTSGRTDTQYF.

The genes are TRBV6-1 and TRBJ1-5; 7 bases agree with TRBD1. The CDR3 has 15 residues. Per germline, CDR1 MNHNS and CDR2 SASEGT. Trimming cost V 0 bases and J 8 bases; bases outside gene matches: 7. The CDR3 DNA is TGTGCCAGCAGTGAAGCGTGGGACAGAGACAAGCCCCAGCATTTT. The encoded protein is CASSEAWDRDKPQHF.

The table lists this clonotype with a few counts. The V call is TRBV29-1, the J call TRBJ2-7, with D possibly being TRBD1 (5 bases). CDR1 is SQVTM, CDR2 ANQGSEA, per germline. This CDR3 is built from 13 residues. Trimming took off 4 bases at V and 2 bases at J, with 12 bases between the two ends. The CDR3 loop reads CSVVWPGTYEQYF. CDR3 sequence (DNA): TGCAGCGTTGTCTGGCCAGGGACCTACGAGCAGTACTTC.

The gene calls are TRBV7-9 and TRBJ1-1; D gene uncertain. Germline V lookup: CDR1 SEHNR, CDR2 FQNEAQ (reference sequence). V was clipped by 0 bases and J by 4 bases, with 9 bases between them. The CDR3 length is 14 residues. The CDR3, as DNA: TGTGCCAGCAGCTTAGCCGCTCACCTCACTGAAGCTTTCTTT. It specifies CASSLAAHLTEAFF.

This clonotype showed up just a few times. The chain combines TRBV19 with TRBJ2-1; weak D call: TRBD2 (6 bases). The CDR3 has 14 residues. Germline V CDR1 and CDR2: LNHDA, SQIVND (reference sequence). V gave up 7 bases and J gave up 10 bases, with 20 bases separating them. CDR3 protein: CASTSGLDVGEQFF. The DNA for the CDR3 is TGTGCCAGTACCTCGGGACTGGACGTGGGGGAGCAGTTCTTC.

The chain joins TRBV5-1 to TRBJ2-3; weak D call: TRBD2 (6 bases). V was pared by 2 bases and J by 3 bases, with 10 bases between. The CDR3 length is 14 residues. Germline V CDR1 and CDR2: SGHRS, YFSETQ. The CDR3 protein is CASSFGGKTDTQYF. DNA for the CDR3: TGCGCCAGCAGCTTCGGGGGTAAAACAGATACGCAGTATTTT.